This TCR beta chain is drawn from a study of shared clonotypes between healthy human individuals. Study background: The cohort comprised a couple of women and a few men. Their ages spanned 18 to 49 years. Each donor's CD8 memory used one plate, CD8 naive two, each CD4 subset three.

TCRdb keeps only in-frame clones here, not all; method: immunoSEQ multiplex PCR. The sample holds roughly 1 million clones, about 75% seen once. The CD4+ fraction was divided into a CD45RA+ naive subset and a CD45RA-negative memory subset. This clone was counted a few times. The antigen is not known. Findings of the study overall: Relative to memory subsets, naive subsets generally showed larger estimated richness.

With 0 bases removed from V and 7 bases from J, the gap between germline ends came to 0 bases. Germline CDR1 reads DFQATT; CDR2 reads SNEGSKA (reference sequence). This CDR3 is built from 10 residues. The sequencing sample was made of memory CD4+ T cells sorted from blood. Regarding subset: CD45RA-negative fraction. This TCR came from a man aged 18 to 29 in good health. V and J are TRBV20-1 and TRBJ1-4; D is unresolved. The CDR3 DNA reads TGCAGTGCTAGAGATGAAAAACTGTTTTTT. This sequence encodes CSARDEKLFF.